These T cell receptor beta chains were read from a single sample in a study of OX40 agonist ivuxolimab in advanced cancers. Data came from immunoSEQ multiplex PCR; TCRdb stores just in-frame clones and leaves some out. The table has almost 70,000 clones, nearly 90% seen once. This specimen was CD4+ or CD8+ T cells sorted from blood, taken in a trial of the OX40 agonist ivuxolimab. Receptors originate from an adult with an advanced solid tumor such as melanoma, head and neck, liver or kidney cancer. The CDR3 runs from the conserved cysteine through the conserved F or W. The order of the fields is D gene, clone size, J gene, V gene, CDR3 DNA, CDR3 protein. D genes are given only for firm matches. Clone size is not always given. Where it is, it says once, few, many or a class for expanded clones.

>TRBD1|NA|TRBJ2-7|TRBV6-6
TGTGCCAGCAGTTCGACCGGGACAGGGGGTGAGCAGTACTTC
CASSSTGTGGEQYF
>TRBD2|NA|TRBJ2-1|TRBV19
TGTGCCAGTACGGGGCTAGCGGGGCGGGTTGAGCAGTTCTTC
CASTGLAGRVEQFF
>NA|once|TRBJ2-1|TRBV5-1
TGCGCCAGCAGCTTGGAACTGCTCAATGAGCAGTTCTTC
CASSLELLNEQFF
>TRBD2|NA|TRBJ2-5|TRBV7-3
TGTGCCAGCAGCTCTAGCGGGAGGGAGGGAGAGACCCAGTACTTC
CASSSSGREGETQYF
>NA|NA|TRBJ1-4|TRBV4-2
TGTGCCAGCAGTTGGACTAATGAAAAACTGTTTTTT
CASSWTNEKLFF
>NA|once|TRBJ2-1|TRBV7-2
TGTGCCAGCAGCAACAGCGGGCGTTCCTACAATGAGCAGTTCTTC
CASSNSGRSYNEQFF
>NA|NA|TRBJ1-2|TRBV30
TGTGCCTGGAGTGGACGGGTTGGCTACACCTTC
CAWSGRVGYTF
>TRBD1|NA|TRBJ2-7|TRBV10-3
TGTGCCATCAGTGAGCCCCACAGGGGGCGTTCCTACGAGCAGTACTTC
CAISEPHRGRSYEQYF
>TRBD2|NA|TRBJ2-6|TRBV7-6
TGTGCCAGCAGCTTGGTGACTCGGGAGGGGTCGCAGGGGGCCAACGTCCTGACTTTC
CASSLVTREGSQGANVLTF
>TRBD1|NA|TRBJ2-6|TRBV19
TGTGCCAGTAGGTTACAGGGGGCGCCCGGGGCCAACGTCCTGACTTTC
CASRLQGAPGANVLTF
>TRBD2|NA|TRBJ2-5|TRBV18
TGTGCCAGCTCACCCAACACCGGGACTAGCGGGAGTGGGACCCAGTACTTC
CASSPNTGTSGSGTQYF
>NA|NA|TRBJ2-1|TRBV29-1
TGCAGCGTCGGAGGGGGGTCCCGGCCCTACAATGAGCAGTTCTTC
CSVGGGSRPYNEQFF